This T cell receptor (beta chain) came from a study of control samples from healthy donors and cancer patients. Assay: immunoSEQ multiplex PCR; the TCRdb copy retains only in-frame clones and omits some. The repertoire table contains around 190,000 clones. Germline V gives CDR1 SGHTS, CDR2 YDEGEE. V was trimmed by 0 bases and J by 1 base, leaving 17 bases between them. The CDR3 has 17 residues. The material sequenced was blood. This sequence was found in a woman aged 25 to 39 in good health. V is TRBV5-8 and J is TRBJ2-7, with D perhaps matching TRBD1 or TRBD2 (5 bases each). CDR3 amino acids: CASSLAGAVTTSYEQYF. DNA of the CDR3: TGTGCCAGCAGCTTGGCCGGGGCAGTAACCACTTCCTACGAGCAGTACTTC.